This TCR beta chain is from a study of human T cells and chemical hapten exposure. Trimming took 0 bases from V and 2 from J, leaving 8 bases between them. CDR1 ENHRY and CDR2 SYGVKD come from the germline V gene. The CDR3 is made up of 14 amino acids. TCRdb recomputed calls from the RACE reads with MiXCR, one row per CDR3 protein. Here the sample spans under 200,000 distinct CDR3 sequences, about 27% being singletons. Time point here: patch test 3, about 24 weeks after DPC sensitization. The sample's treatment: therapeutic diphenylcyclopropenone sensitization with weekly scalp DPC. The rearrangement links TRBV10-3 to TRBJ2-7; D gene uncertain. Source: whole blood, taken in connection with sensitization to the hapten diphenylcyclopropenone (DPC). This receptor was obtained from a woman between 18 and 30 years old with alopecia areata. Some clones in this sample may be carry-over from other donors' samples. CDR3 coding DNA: TGTGCCATCAGTGAGTCGGGCCGCCCCTACGAGCAGTACTTC. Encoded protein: CAISESGRPYEQYF.